A selection of T cell receptor beta chains follows, all from one sample in a study of molecular identifiers for immune sequencing clone quantification. TCRdb redid the calling of the PCR reads with MiXCR, one entry per CDR3 protein. This table has 68,000 or so distinct CDR3 sequences, less than 20% appearing once. The sample taken for sequencing was naive CD8+ T cells from blood, with Jurkat cell RNA spiked in. The receptors stem from a human donor in good health. Some libraries in this study had Jurkat cell RNA spiked in. The conserved cysteine and the conserved F or W are not part of the CDR3 here.

v_call: TRBV7-6
cdr3_aa: ASSPGTPREAF

v_call: TRBV27
cdr3_aa: ASRTEQGSNTEAF

v_call: TRBV18
cdr3_aa: ASSPARGNEQY

v_call: TRBV7-6
cdr3_aa: ASSLELSGELF

v_call: TRBV12-3/TRBV12-4
cdr3_aa: ATQTSSGYNEQF

v_call: TRBV7-8
cdr3_aa: ASSLAGVGDTDTQY

v_call: TRBV12-3/TRBV12-4
cdr3_aa: ASSLASYNEQF

v_call: TRBV11-3
cdr3_aa: ASSFLAGDWYEQF

v_call: TRBV4-1
cdr3_aa: ASSQAPDRVTSSDTQY

v_call: TRBV27
cdr3_aa: ACRWGFGNEQF